Reported below is one TCR beta chain. The source of the sample is a study of blood T cell repertoires in COVID-19. Overall study: Collection of acute and convalescent COVID-19 samples took place in the United States, Italy and Spain. Sample material is recorded as cDNA or gDNA derived from T cells, B-cell-depleted T cells, or PBMCs.

The study recruited people aged about 18 to 90 years across about 25 US areas. Repertoires were generated with immunoSEQ multiplex PCR, while TCRdb's copy carries only in-frame clones and drops some. The repertoire consists of some 220,000 clones, with around 85% occurring once and the leading ten covering approximately 2.8%. The clonotype was recovered from a woman aged 45-65 years in a cohort exposed to, infected with or recovered from COVID-19 (not recorded which). Sequencing was done on a sample of PBMCs or T cells enriched from blood (not recorded which).

CDR3 residues: CASSHARGGTEAFF. CDR3 in DNA: TGCGCCAGCAGCCACGCGAGGGGGGGTACTGAAGCTTTCTTT. The chain combines TRBV4-1 with TRBJ1-1, with D possibly being TRBD1 (6 bases). The CDR3 length is 14 residues. The V gene's germline CDR1 is MGHRA and CDR2 YSYEKL. V was trimmed by 3 bases and J by 5 bases, leaving 13 bases between them.